A single sample is the source of the 30 T cell receptor beta chains below, sequenced in a study of blood T cell repertoires in COVID-19. Repertoires were generated with immunoSEQ multiplex PCR, while TCRdb's copy carries only in-frame clones and drops some. The data hold 200,000 to 250,000 clones, with roughly 85% observed a single time. The sequenced material came from PBMCs or T cells enriched from blood (not recorded which). Receptors originate from a man aged 25-40 years who had recovered from COVID-19.

This chain links TRBV2 with TRBJ1-2, with unresolved D. The CDR3 is made up of 10 amino acids. From germline, CDR1 is SNHLY and CDR2 FYNNEI. V lost 8 bases and J lost 4, with 5 bases in between. The CDR3 protein is CASLAYGYTF. The CDR3 nucleotides are TGTGCCAGCTTAGCCTATGGCTACACCTTC. The full variable domain, rest sourced from reference TRBV2 and TRBJ1-2, is EPEVTQTPSHQVTQMGQEVILRCVPISNHLYFYWYRQILGQKVEFLVSFYNNEISEKSEIFDDQFSVERPDGSNFTLKIRSTKLEDSAMYFCASLAYGYTFGSGTRLTVV.

V usage is TRBV4-3 and J usage is TRBJ2-2; D is perhaps TRBD1 (6 bases). Trimming stripped 4 bases from V and 1 base from J, with 16 bases between. CDR1 is LGHNA, CDR2 YSLEER, per germline. CDR3 length: 17 amino acids. CDR3: CASSPPPTGQNTGELFF. For the CDR3, the DNA is TGCGCCAGCAGCCCCCCTCCCACGGGACAGAACACCGGGGAGCTGTTTTTT.

V is TRBV11-2 and J is TRBJ1-1, with D tentatively TRBD1 (5 bases). This CDR3 region has 14 residues. The V end was cut by 7 bases, the J end by 5 bases, with 17 bases between. The V gene's germline CDR1 is SGHAT and CDR2 FQNNGV. The CDR3 reads CASTTGVKETEAFF. The CDR3 region has the DNA TGTGCCAGCACGACGGGGGTTAAAGAAACTGAAGCTTTCTTT.

V usage is TRBV7-2 and J usage is TRBJ1-5; perhaps TRBD1 as D (5 bases). Germline loops: CDR1 SGHTA, CDR2 FQGNSA. CDR3 length: 15 amino acids. V was cut by 5 bases and J by 0 bases, with 11 bases left in between. DNA of the CDR3: TGTGCCAGCAGCCCGGGACTACTTAGCAATCAGCCCCAGCATTTT. Translating it yields CASSPGLLSNQPQHF.

This clone was seen only once. This rearrangement joins TRBV6-5 to TRBJ1-3, with D unresolved. V was trimmed by 2 bases and J by 8 bases, leaving 13 bases between them. Germline lookup yields CDR1 MNHEY and CDR2 SVGAGI. CDR3 length equals 14 residues. The DNA for the CDR3 is TGTGCCAGCAGTTACAGCGGGCAAGGAGACACCATATATTTT. Translation: CASSYSGQGDTIYF.

The chain links TRBV27 to TRBJ2-1, with 9 bases lining up with TRBD1. After removal of 3 bases from V and 3 bases from J, the junction contained 3 bases not matched to a gene. Germline CDR1 reads MNHEY; CDR2 reads SMNVEV (reference sequence). The CDR3 extends over 15 amino acids. CDR3 DNA: TGTGCCAGCAGTTTGGGGACAGGGAGCTACAATGAGCAGTTCTTC. This translates into CASSLGTGSYNEQFF.

The CDR3 DNA reads as TGTGCCAGCGGACTAGTAAGCACCGGGGAGCTGTTTTTT. Translation: CASGLVSTGELFF. The chain employs TRBV9 and TRBJ2-2, with 7 nucleotides matching TRBD2. The CDR3 length is 13 residues. Germline trimming cut 7 bases from V and 4 bases from J; bases unmatched to any gene: 4. From germline, CDR1 is SGDLS and CDR2 YYNGEE.

V usage is TRBV5-1 and J usage is TRBJ1-4; D is unresolved. The V and J ends lost 0 bases and 7 bases respectively, with 16 bases between them. Germline V gene lookup returns CDR1 SGHRS and CDR2 YFSETQ. The CDR3 is made up of 16 amino acids. The CDR3 sequence: CASSLESARRSEKLFF. The DNA for the CDR3 is TGCGCCAGCAGCTTGGAGTCCGCCCGGCGGAGTGAAAAACTGTTTTTT.

V usage is TRBV5-4 and J usage is TRBJ1-5, with TRBD1 as a possible D gene (6 bases). The V gene lost 0 bases and the J gene lost 8 bases, with 15 bases spanning the gap. This CDR3 has 15 amino acids. The germline CDR1 and CDR2 sequences are SGHNT and YYREEE (reference sequence). The DNA of the CDR3 is TGTGCCAGCAGCTTGGGGGCAGGGGCCGGAGAGCCCCAGCATTTT. Its translation is CASSLGAGAGEPQHF.

The chain couples TRBV20-1 to TRBJ2-5, with TRBD2 matching 12 bases. Germline V lookup: CDR1 DFQATT, CDR2 SNEGSKA (reference sequence). V shed 3 bases, J shed 3 bases, and the junction held 14 bases outside the gene matches. The CDR3 has 18 amino acids. CDR3: CSASTISSGRAGEETQYF. The CDR3 DNA reads as TGCAGTGCTAGTACCATCTCTAGCGGGAGGGCCGGAGAAGAGACCCAGTACTTC.

This CDR3 reads CASSPIPRAFGYEQYF. CDR3 DNA: TGTGCCAGCAGCCCTATACCCAGGGCCTTCGGCTACGAGCAGTACTTC. This sequence joins TRBV11-1 and TRBJ2-7; perhaps TRBD1 as D (5 bases). Germline lookup yields CDR1 SGHAT and CDR2 FQDESV (reference sequence). The V end lost 5 bases, the J end lost 3 bases, and 20 bases lay between the germline ends. CDR3 length: 16 residues.

This clone turned up a few times. The V gene is TRBV28, the J gene TRBJ1-5; tentatively, D is TRBD1 (5 bases). V dropped 8 bases and J dropped 6 bases, with 11 bases sitting between them. Looked up from germline, CDR1 is MDHEN and CDR2 is SYDVKM. The CDR3 is 12 residues long. The CDR3: CASWTSGQPQHF. DNA of the CDR3: TGTGCCAGCTGGACATCGGGTCAGCCCCAGCATTTT.

The chain recombines TRBV9 with TRBJ2-3; 9 bases are shared with TRBD2. The CDR3 totals 16 residues. V lost 0 bases to trimming and J lost 4 bases; unmatched junction nucleotides: 6. Germline V CDR1 and CDR2: SGDLS, YYNGEE. The CDR3 reads CASSVVQGGGADTQYF. The CDR3 DNA reads as TGTGCCAGCAGCGTAGTCCAGGGCGGGGGGGCAGATACGCAGTATTTT.

This clone has a handful of counts. This chain links TRBV5-6 with TRBJ1-2; a possible D gene is TRBD1 (5 bases). CDR3 size: 13 residues. Per germline, CDR1 SGHDT and CDR2 YYEEEE. V shed 4 bases and J shed 7 bases, with 14 bases lying between them. CDR3 DNA: TGTGCCAGCAGCAACGCAGGGACTGCTGGCTACACCTTC. Amino acids: CASSNAGTAGYTF.

This chain links TRBV5-6 with TRBJ1-2; D is undetermined. Germline CDR1 SGHDT, CDR2 YYEEEE. Trimming cost V 4 bases and J 3 bases, with 16 bases left between them. The CDR3 has 15 residues. The CDR3 DNA sequence: TGTGCCAGCAGCCCAAAAGTCGACACCTACTATGGCTACACCTTC. Translation gives CASSPKVDTYYGYTF.

The chain links TRBV5-5 to TRBJ2-2; D possibly corresponds to TRBD2 (6 bases). The CDR3 spans 16 residues. The germline CDR1 and CDR2 sequences are SGHKS and YYEKEE (reference sequence). The V and J ends lost 4 bases and 1 base respectively, with 14 bases between them. CDR3 residues: CASSGTPRGNTGELFF. CDR3 DNA sequence: TGTGCCAGCAGCGGGACTCCAAGGGGGAACACCGGGGAGCTGTTTTTT.

This chain uses TRBV9 with TRBJ2-5; 13 bases agree with TRBD2. CDR3 size: 18 residues. V shed 4 bases and J 1 base; nucleotides not matched to a gene: 10. Germline CDR1 and CDR2: SGDLS and YYNGEE. CDR3 sequence (DNA): TGTGCCAGCAGCAACGGACTAGCGGGGGCCCCCTTCCAAGAGACCCAGTACTTC. Its translation: CASSNGLAGAPFQETQYF.

The rearrangement joins TRBV15 to TRBJ1-2; unclear D gene. The CDR3 is 14 residues long. V dropped 1 base and J dropped 3 bases, with 9 bases sitting between them. Germline CDR1 reads LNHNV; CDR2 reads YYDKDF (reference sequence). The CDR3 DNA reads TGTGCCACCAGCAGAGGATACGGGGACTATGGCTACACCTTC. As protein: CATSRGYGDYGYTF.

Turning to this clone: The same CDR3 can be traced to other DNA sequences in this sample. The chain carries TRBV3-1 (or the pseudogene TRBV3-2) and TRBJ1-5; D remains unclear. Germline CDR1 reads LGHDT; CDR2 reads YNNKEL (reference sequence). The CDR3 consists of 13 residues. Trimming cost V 2 bases and J 4 bases, with 6 bases left between them. The DNA of the CDR3 is TGTGCCAGCAGCCAACTCTCGAATCAGCCCCAGCATTTT. This sequence encodes CASSQLSNQPQHF.

The chain couples TRBV21-1 to TRBJ2-7; the table's D call TRBD1 went unverified against the DNA. TRBV21-1 is a listed pseudogene. The length of the CDR3 is 16 residues. CDR3 in DNA: TGTGCCAGCAGCAAAATGGGACAGGACGAGTTCTACGAGCAGTACTTC. It codes for CASSKMGQDEFYEQYF.

This rearrangement joins TRBV5-5 to TRBJ2-2; 7 bases are shared with TRBD2. This CDR3 spans 17 amino acids. Per germline, CDR1 SGHKS and CDR2 YYEKEE (reference sequence). Trimming cost V 0 bases and J 5 bases; bases outside gene matches: 10. This chain's CDR3 is CASSLGTSVWTTGELFF. As DNA, the CDR3 is TGTGCCAGCAGCTTGGGGACTAGTGTATGGACTACCGGGGAGCTGTTTTTT.

The chain combines TRBV7-2 with TRBJ1-5; D is uncertain. The CDR3 covers 13 residues. CDR1 and CDR2 (germline): SGHTA, FQGNSA. Trimming took off 5 bases at V and 2 bases at J, with 7 bases between the two ends. DNA of the CDR3: TGTGCCAGCAGCCAGGAGGGCAATCAGCCCCAGCATTTT. This translates into CASSQEGNQPQHF.

This sequence joins TRBV18 and TRBJ2-7; a weak D match, TRBD2 (5 bases). This CDR3 has 13 amino acids. Germline lookup yields CDR1 KGHSH and CDR2 LQKENI. V shed 5 bases and J shed 0 bases, with 8 bases lying between them. CDR3 residues: CASSAGNSYEQYF. The CDR3 region has the DNA TGTGCCAGCTCAGCGGGCAACTCCTACGAGCAGTACTTC.

J is TRBJ2-2 and V is TRBV9, with 7 nucleotides matching TRBD2. Losses at the gene ends were 5 bases for V and 0 bases for J; bases not matched to a gene: 4. The germline gives CDR1 SGDLS, CDR2 YYNGEE. CDR3 length equals 15 residues. The CDR3 sequence is CASRSGGTNTGELFF. CDR3 DNA sequence: TGTGCCAGCAGGTCCGGGGGGACGAACACCGGGGAGCTGTTTTTT.

The rearrangement uses TRBV2 and TRBJ2-1; 7 nucleotides line up with TRBD2. Germline V gives CDR1 SNHLY, CDR2 FYNNEI. V was clipped by 7 bases and J by 4 bases; unmatched bases: 7. The CDR3 has 14 amino acids. The chain's CDR3 is CASTSGGSYNEQFF. In DNA form, the CDR3 reads TGTGCCAGCACCAGTGGCGGGAGTTACAATGAGCAGTTCTTC. Using reference TRBV2 and TRBJ2-1 for the parts outside the CDR3, the full variable domain is EPEVTQTPSHQVTQMGQEVILRCVPISNHLYFYWYRQILGQKVEFLVSFYNNEISEKSEIFDDQFSVERPDGSNFTLKIRSTKLEDSAMYFCASTSGGSYNEQFFGPGTRLTVL.

This clone appeared once. The chain's CDR3 is CSVEGDADRGSTEAFF. The CDR3 region has the DNA TGCAGCGTTGAGGGAGACGCGGACAGGGGGAGCACTGAAGCTTTCTTT. The rearrangement links TRBV29-1 to TRBJ1-1, with 10 bases fitting TRBD1. The ends lost 3 bases at V and 4 bases at J; junction bases unmatched: 11. CDR1 is SQVTM, CDR2 ANQGSEA, per germline. This CDR3 spans 16 amino acids.

This clone was observed a handful of times. The V and J genes are TRBV6-6 and TRBJ2-7, with a possible D match to TRBD2 (6 bases). The CDR3 totals 13 residues. V lost 7 bases and J 6 bases, leaving 16 bases between the germline ends. The germline CDR1 and CDR2 sequences are MNHNY and SVGAGI (reference sequence). CDR3 sequence: CASNFGGTPEQYF. The CDR3 DNA follows: TGTGCCAGCAACTTCGGGGGTACCCCCGAGCAGTACTTC.

CDR3 coding DNA: TGTGCCAGCAGTTTATTAAGGGAGCAGCGAGAGCAGTACTTC. It is translated as CASSLLREQREQYF. The chain joins TRBV27 to TRBJ2-7, with D perhaps TRBD2 (5 bases). Per germline, CDR1 MNHEY and CDR2 SMNVEV (reference sequence). CDR3 size: 14 residues. V lost 1 base to trimming and J lost 7 bases, with 14 bases between them.

The chain recombines TRBV3-1 (or the pseudogene TRBV3-2) with TRBJ2-2; 12 nucleotides match TRBD2. CDR1 and CDR2 (germline): LGHDT, YNNKEL (reference sequence). The length of the CDR3 is 18 residues. The junction had 12 bases not matched to a gene; V was cut back by 4 bases and J by 6 bases. CDR3 DNA: TGTGCCAGCAGCCCGAATCCAGGACTAGCGGGATGGGCCGGGGAGCTGTTTTTT. Translating gives CASSPNPGLAGWAGELFF.

As regards this clone: Possible read error: a much larger clone is one base away. The genes are TRBV6-5 and TRBJ1-5; D is undetermined. The CDR3 consists of 12 residues. Germline lookup yields CDR1 MNHEY and CDR2 SVGAGI. Trimming cost V 4 bases and J 2 bases, with 3 bases left between them. The CDR3 reads CASSSGNQPQHF. The CDR3 bases are TGTGCCAGCAGTTCAGGCAATCAGCCCCAGCATTTT.